Presented here are 9 T cell receptor beta chains from one specimen sequenced in a study of blood T cell repertoires in COVID-19. Libraries were prepared by immunoSEQ multiplex PCR; TCRdb keeps only in-frame clonotypes and omits some of them. Here the sample spans about 220,000 clones, more than 75% being singletons. Sequenced sample: peripheral blood. The receptors were sampled from an older woman with COVID-19, enrolled during active disease.

The rearrangement joins TRBV18 to TRBJ1-1; TRBD1 matches at 7 bases. With 3 bases clipped from V and 2 bases from J, the junction kept 6 bases outside the gene matches. Germline assignment: CDR1 KGHSH and CDR2 LQKENI. This CDR3 spans 15 amino acids. The CDR3 sequence: CASSPLQGVNTEAFF. Written as DNA, the CDR3 is TGTGCCAGCTCACCCCTCCAGGGGGTTAACACTGAAGCTTTCTTT.

This clone was picked up a small number of times. The chain employs TRBV3-1 (or the pseudogene TRBV3-2) and TRBJ2-7; D gene ambiguous. CDR3 length: 13 residues. Germline V gene sequence: CDR1 LGHDT, CDR2 YNNKEL (reference sequence). Trimming removed 0 bases at V and 3 bases at J, with 6 bases between. The CDR3 nucleotides read TGTGCCAGCAGCCAAGATCCCCACTACGAGCAGTACTTC. It translates to CASSQDPHYEQYF.

This rearrangement joins TRBV27 to TRBJ2-7, with 7 bases lining up with TRBD2. The V segment lost 6 bases and the J segment 0 bases; nucleotides outside the gene matches: 11. Germline V lookup: CDR1 MNHEY, CDR2 SMNVEV (reference sequence). The CDR3 extends over 16 amino acids. CDR3 bases: TGTGCCAGCAGAAAGACTAGCTCCAGCTACTCCTACGAGCAGTACTTC. Translated, it gives CASRKTSSSYSYEQYF.

This clone was detected once. V gene TRBV6-5 combines with J gene TRBJ2-7; 7 bases fit TRBD2. There are 14 residues in the CDR3. Trimming removed 8 bases from V and 2 bases from J; junction bases left unmatched: 9. CDR1 is MNHEY, CDR2 SVGAGI, per germline. The CDR3 bases are TGTGCCAGCCAGAACATTCGGGGGGCCTACGAGCAGTACTTC. This sequence encodes CASQNIRGAYEQYF.

The rearrangement joins TRBV7-8 to TRBJ1-5; D not certain. Germline values: CDR1 SGHVS, CDR2 FQNEAQ. V lost 2 bases to trimming and J lost 0 bases, with 11 bases between them. CDR3 length equals 16 residues. In nucleotides, the CDR3 is TGTGCCAGCAGCTTATTCACAGATTATAGCAATCAGCCCCAGCATTTT. It yields the protein CASSLFTDYSNQPQHF. The whole variable domain, filled in from reference TRBV7-8 and TRBJ1-5, reads GAGVSQSPRYKVAKRGQDVALRCDPISGHVSLFWYQQALGQGPEFLTYFQNEAQLDKSGLPSDRFFAERPEGSVSTLKIQRTQQEDSAVYLCASSLFTDYSNQPQHFGDGTRLSIL.

The V gene is TRBV3-1 (or the pseudogene TRBV3-2), the J gene TRBJ1-2; D is uncertain. Trimming took off 3 bases at V and 14 bases at J, with 16 bases between the two ends. This CDR3 is 12 amino acids long. The germline V gene has CDR1 LGHDT and CDR2 YNNKEL (reference sequence). CDR3 nucleotides: TGTGCCAGCAGCCATGAAGGGAGCCGGAGAACCTTC. Translation gives CASSHEGSRRTF.

The chain uses TRBV25-1 and TRBJ2-1; 10 bases map to TRBD2. Germline CDR1 and CDR2: MGHDK and SYGVNS. The CDR3 length is 17 residues. V lost 5 bases and J lost 4; bases outside the gene matches: 11. The chain's CDR3 is CASSNLGTSGTYNEQFF. CDR3 sequence (DNA): TGTGCCAGCAGTAACCTAGGAACTAGCGGGACATACAATGAGCAGTTCTTC.

V is TRBV7-6 and J is TRBJ1-1; no clear D. In germline, CDR1 is SGHVS, CDR2 FNYEAQ. Trimming left V 1 base short and J 1 base short, with 10 bases between. CDR3 length: 15 amino acids. The CDR3, as DNA: TGTGCCAGCAGCTTAGTCGGGGAGGGGAACACTGAAGCTTTCTTT. It translates to CASSLVGEGNTEAFF.

J is TRBJ2-2 and V is TRBV5-1; no clear D gene. This CDR3 region has 15 residues. Germline V lookup: CDR1 SGHRS, CDR2 YFSETQ. V dropped 0 bases and J dropped 3 bases, with 9 bases sitting between them. For the CDR3, the DNA is TGCGCCAGCAGCTTGGGGCAGTCCGACACCGGGGAGCTGTTTTTT. Translated, it gives CASSLGQSDTGELFF.